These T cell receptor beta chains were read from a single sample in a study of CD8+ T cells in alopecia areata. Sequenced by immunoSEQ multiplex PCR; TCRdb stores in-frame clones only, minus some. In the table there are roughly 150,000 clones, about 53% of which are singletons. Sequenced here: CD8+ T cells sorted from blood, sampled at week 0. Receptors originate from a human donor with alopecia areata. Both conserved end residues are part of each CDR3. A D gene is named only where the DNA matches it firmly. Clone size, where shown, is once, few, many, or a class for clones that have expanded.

CDR3: CASSQYPSQNTEAFF; DNA: TGCGCCAGCAGCCAGTACCCATCCCAAAACACTGAAGCTTTCTTT; size: few; V: TRBV4-1; length: 15; J: TRBJ1-1; D: -
CDR3: CASSSGSGNTGELFF; DNA: TGTGCCAGCAGCTCAGGATCGGGGAACACCGGGGAGCTGTTTTTT; size: -; V: TRBV5-4; length: 15; J: TRBJ2-2; D: -
CDR3: CASRREGETQYF; DNA: TGTGCCAGCAGGCGGGAAGGGGAGACCCAGTACTTC; size: -; V: TRBV27; length: 12; J: TRBJ2-5; D: -
CDR3: CASSLGGLQPQHF; DNA: TGTGCCAGCAGCTTGGGGGGGCTTCAGCCCCAGCATTTT; size: once; V: TRBV7-9; length: 13; J: TRBJ1-5; D: -
CDR3: CASSFVANNEQFF; DNA: TGTGCCAGCAGCTTTGTGGCCAACAATGAGCAGTTCTTC; size: few; V: TRBV7-9; length: 13; J: TRBJ2-1; D: -
CDR3: CASSRTSVSEQFF; DNA: TGTGCCAGCAGCCGTACATCAGTCTCCGAGCAGTTCTTC; size: -; V: TRBV7-6; length: 13; J: TRBJ2-1; D: -
CDR3: CASSSTGPNQPQHF; DNA: TGTGCCAGCAGCTCCACGGGCCCTAATCAGCCCCAGCATTTT; size: -; V: TRBV7-9; length: 14; J: TRBJ1-5; D: -
CDR3: CASSPTGANYGYTF; DNA: TGTGCCAGCAGTCCCACGGGGGCGAACTATGGCTACACCTTC; size: -; V: TRBV6-5; length: 14; J: TRBJ1-2; D: -
CDR3: CSVEEDERRETQYF; DNA: TGCAGCGTTGAAGAGGATGAGCGGAGAGAGACCCAGTACTTC; size: -; V: TRBV29-1; length: 14; J: TRBJ2-5; D: -
CDR3: CASSRILAAGETQYF; DNA: TGCGCCAGCAGCCGAATACTAGCGGCGGGAGAGACCCAGTACTTC; size: -; V: TRBV4-3; length: 15; J: TRBJ2-5; D: TRBD2
CDR3: CASSLDTGVSYEQYF; DNA: TGCGCCAGCAGCTTGGATACAGGGGTGTCCTACGAGCAGTACTTC; size: -; V: TRBV5-1; length: 15; J: TRBJ2-7; D: TRBD1
CDR3: CSVDRWSDYGYTF; DNA: TGCAGCGTTGACAGGTGGAGTGACTATGGCTACACCTTC; size: few; V: TRBV29-1; length: 13; J: TRBJ1-2; D: -
CDR3: CASSVEAERNYEQYF; DNA: TGTGCCAGCAGCGTAGAAGCTGAACGCAACTACGAGCAGTACTTC; size: many; V: TRBV9; length: 15; J: TRBJ2-7; D: -
CDR3: CATSAGGLNIQYF; DNA: TGTGCCACCAGTGCGGGGGGTCTTAACATTCAGTACTTC; size: few; V: TRBV15; length: 13; J: TRBJ2-4; D: TRBD2
CDR3: CAWDGGSQETQYF; DNA: TGTGCCTGGGACGGGGGGAGTCAAGAGACCCAGTACTTC; size: few; V: TRBV30; length: 13; J: TRBJ2-5; D: TRBD2
CDR3: CAWSAGGSSYNEQFF; DNA: TGTGCCTGGAGTGCGGGGGGGAGCTCCTACAATGAGCAGTTCTTC; size: -; V: TRBV30; length: 15; J: TRBJ2-1; D: TRBD2
CDR3: CASSSAVYNEQFF; DNA: TGTGCCAGCAGCAGCGCGGTCTACAATGAGCAGTTCTTC; size: -; V: TRBV25-1; length: 13; J: TRBJ2-1; D: -
CDR3: CATRTSGERNTGELFF; DNA: TGTGCCACCAGGACTAGCGGGGAGCGGAACACCGGGGAGCTGTTTTTT; size: -; V: TRBV10-3; length: 16; J: TRBJ2-2; D: TRBD2
CDR3: CSVARDRVDEQYF; DNA: TGCAGCGTTGCCAGGGATCGGGTGGACGAGCAGTACTTC; size: -; V: TRBV29-1; length: 13; J: TRBJ2-7; D: -
CDR3: CSVLEWETQYF; DNA: TGCAGCGTTCTAGAGTGGGAGACCCAGTACTTC; size: few; V: TRBV29-1; length: 11; J: TRBJ2-5; D: -
CDR3: CSVRTRHRTEAFF; DNA: TGCAGCGTCCGGACACGACACAGGACTGAAGCTTTCTTT; size: -; V: TRBV29-1; length: 13; J: TRBJ1-1; D: -
CDR3: CASEQGENEQFF; DNA: TGTGCCAGTGAACAGGGCGAAAATGAGCAGTTCTTC; size: -; V: TRBV28; length: 12; J: TRBJ2-1; D: -
CDR3: CACRSGAGRDTQYF; DNA: TGTGCCTGCCGGAGCGGGGCTGGGAGAGATACGCAGTATTTT; size: -; V: TRBV30; length: 14; J: TRBJ2-3; D: TRBD2
CDR3: CASSPGGSSSYEQYF; DNA: TGTGCCAGCAGCCCAGGGGGGTCGAGCTCCTACGAGCAGTACTTC; size: -; V: TRBV7-3; length: 15; J: TRBJ2-7; D: -
CDR3: CASSIRDLNQPQHF; DNA: TGTGCCAGTAGTATCCGGGACCTCAATCAGCCCCAGCATTTT; size: few; V: TRBV19; length: 14; J: TRBJ1-5; D: -
CDR3: CASTIGQGPHGYTF; DNA: TGTGCCAGCACCATAGGACAGGGGCCTCATGGCTACACCTTC; size: -; V: TRBV7-9; length: 14; J: TRBJ1-2; D: TRBD1
CDR3: CASSSYRDSEAFF; DNA: TGTGCCAGCAGCTCCTACAGGGATTCTGAAGCTTTCTTT; size: -; V: TRBV5-6; length: 13; J: TRBJ1-1; D: -
CDR3: CASRTPGSPYEQYF; DNA: TGTGCCAGCAGAACACCGGGATCCCCCTACGAGCAGTACTTC; size: few; V: TRBV27; length: 14; J: TRBJ2-7; D: -
CDR3: CASSPTGRADTQYF; DNA: TGTGCCAGCAGCCCCACCGGCCGGGCAGATACGCAGTATTTT; size: -; V: TRBV6-5; length: 14; J: TRBJ2-3; D: -
CDR3: CATRQDSYEQYF; DNA: TGCGCCACCAGACAGGACTCCTACGAGCAGTACTTC; size: -; V: TRBV5-1; length: 12; J: TRBJ2-7; D: -
CDR3: CSVEERQGAGANVLTF; DNA: TGCAGCGTTGAAGAGCGGCAGGGGGCTGGGGCCAACGTCCTGACTTTC; size: -; V: TRBV29-1; length: 16; J: TRBJ2-6; D: TRBD1
CDR3: CASSLGPNQPQHF; DNA: TGTGCCAGCAGCTTAGGGCCAAATCAGCCCCAGCATTTT; size: -; V: TRBV11-2; length: 13; J: TRBJ1-5; D: -
CDR3: CASSQDPGLGTSTDTQYF; DNA: TGCGCCAGCAGCCAGGATCCGGGACTAGGGACTAGCACAGATACGCAGTATTTT; size: -; V: TRBV4-3; length: 18; J: TRBJ2-3; D: TRBD2
CDR3: CSVEEQRDGYTF; DNA: TGCAGCGTTGAAGAGCAGAGGGATGGCTACACCTTC; size: -; V: TRBV29-1; length: 12; J: TRBJ1-2; D: -
CDR3: CSGYGTGMNTEAFF; DNA: TGCAGCGGCTACGGGACAGGAATGAACACTGAAGCTTTCTTT; size: -; V: TRBV29-1; length: 14; J: TRBJ1-1; D: TRBD1
CDR3: CASSSRTGLGTEAFF; DNA: TGTGCCAGCAGCTCACGGACAGGGTTGGGCACTGAAGCTTTCTTT; size: -; V: TRBV7-2; length: 15; J: TRBJ1-1; D: TRBD1
CDR3: CATSTNLQGIDGYTF; DNA: TGTGCCACCAGCACTAATCTCCAGGGAATCGACGGCTACACCTTC; size: few; V: TRBV15; length: 15; J: TRBJ1-2; D: -
CDR3: CASMEGQGRESSYEQYF; DNA: TGTGCCAGTATGGAGGGACAGGGGAGGGAGAGCTCCTACGAGCAGTACTTC; size: -; V: TRBV2; length: 17; J: TRBJ2-7; D: TRBD1
CDR3: CATSRDGEGTYNEQFF; DNA: TGTGCCACCAGCAGAGATGGGGAGGGCACGTACAATGAGCAGTTCTTC; size: -; V: TRBV15; length: 16; J: TRBJ2-1; D: TRBD2
CDR3: CASSRQNTEAFF; DNA: TGTGCCAGCAGCAGGCAGAACACTGAAGCTTTCTTT; size: -; V: TRBV5-6; length: 12; J: TRBJ1-1; D: -
CDR3: CSVVISGELFF; DNA: TGCAGCGTTGTTATATCCGGGGAGCTGTTTTTT; size: -; V: TRBV29-1; length: 11; J: TRBJ2-2; D: -
CDR3: CASGSPGQGTYEQYF; DNA: TGTGCTAGTGGTTCGCCGGGACAGGGGACCTACGAGCAGTACTTC; size: few; V: TRBV12-5; length: 15; J: TRBJ2-7; D: TRBD1
CDR3: CAWSRGPSYEQYF; DNA: TGTGCCTGGAGCCGGGGCCCTTCCTACGAGCAGTACTTC; size: -; V: TRBV30; length: 13; J: TRBJ2-7; D: -
CDR3: CASSPRGGANEQYF; DNA: TGTGCCAGCAGTCCCAGGGGAGGGGCCAACGAGCAGTACTTC; size: -; V: TRBV25-1; length: 14; J: TRBJ2-7; D: -
CDR3: CASSQSPYEQYF; DNA: TGTGCCAGCAGCCAGAGTCCCTACGAGCAGTACTTC; size: few; V: TRBV14; length: 12; J: TRBJ2-7; D: -
CDR3: CASSIQDSGANVLTF; DNA: TGTGCCAGTAGTATACAGGACTCTGGGGCCAACGTCCTGACTTTC; size: few; V: TRBV19; length: 15; J: TRBJ2-6; D: -
CDR3: CASSPTSGGDLQGTQYF; DNA: TGTGCCAGCAGCCCGACTAGCGGGGGAGACCTCCAGGGAACCCAGTACTTC; size: -; V: TRBV13; length: 17; J: TRBJ2-5; D: TRBD2
CDR3: CASARNAAYEQYF; DNA: TGTGCCAGCGCCCGGAACGCCGCCTACGAGCAGTACTTC; size: -; V: TRBV6-5; length: 13; J: TRBJ2-7; D: -
CDR3: CASSAPGRGRTYEQYF; DNA: TGTGCCAGCAGCGCCCCAGGGCGGGGGCGTACCTACGAGCAGTACTTC; size: -; V: TRBV21-1; length: 16; J: TRBJ2-7; D: -
CDR3: CASSTLNQPQHF; DNA: TGTGCCAGCAGTACCCTCAATCAGCCCCAGCATTTT; size: -; V: TRBV27; length: 12; J: TRBJ1-5; D: -
CDR3: CAWGTGVGEQYF; DNA: TGTGCCTGGGGGACAGGGGTGGGCGAGCAGTACTTC; size: -; V: TRBV30; length: 12; J: TRBJ2-7; D: TRBD1
CDR3: CASCDRVPGTGELFF; DNA: TGTGCCAGCTGTGATAGGGTCCCGGGCACCGGGGAGCTGTTTTTT; size: -; V: TRBV7-2; length: 15; J: TRBJ2-2; D: -
CDR3: CASSEPTVDYGYTF; DNA: TGTGCCAGCAGCGAACCAACAGTGGACTATGGCTACACCTTC; size: -; V: TRBV7-9; length: 14; J: TRBJ1-2; D: -
CDR3: CSAGQGLQGYTF; DNA: TGCAGCGCAGGACAGGGGCTTCAAGGCTACACCTTC; size: -; V: TRBV29-1; length: 12; J: TRBJ1-2; D: TRBD1
CDR3: CATRGIRGEQETQYF; DNA: TGTGCCACCAGGGGCATAAGGGGGGAACAAGAGACCCAGTACTTC; size: -; V: TRBV15; length: 15; J: TRBJ2-5; D: -
CDR3: CASSLQISGSSYNEQFF; DNA: TGCGCCAGCAGCCTCCAAATTAGCGGAAGCTCCTACAATGAGCAGTTCTTC; size: -; V: TRBV4-3; length: 17; J: TRBJ2-1; D: -
CDR3: CASGQGPGYTF; DNA: TGTGCCAGCGGGCAGGGGCCTGGCTACACCTTC; size: -; V: TRBV25-1; length: 11; J: TRBJ1-2; D: -
CDR3: CASMRGLGTEAFF; DNA: TGTGCCAGCATGAGGGGGCTGGGCACTGAAGCTTTCTTT; size: -; V: TRBV27; length: 13; J: TRBJ1-1; D: TRBD1
CDR3: CASRPPSGEQYF; DNA: TGTGCCAGCAGACCCCCCTCGGGAGAGCAGTACTTC; size: -; V: TRBV7-9; length: 12; J: TRBJ2-7; D: -
CDR3: CASSPTALMNTEAFF; DNA: TGCGCCAGCAGCCCGACAGCACTCATGAACACTGAAGCTTTCTTT; size: -; V: TRBV4-3; length: 15; J: TRBJ1-1; D: -